Given below is one T cell receptor (beta chain) in context. Its antigen remains unidentified. The PCR made use of 60 Vbeta and 13 Jbeta primers. Some clones are missing from TCRdb's copy, which holds only in-frame ones; the method was immunoSEQ multiplex PCR. Among fewer than 70,000 clones listed, about 83% were seen once. Germline CDR1 and CDR2: LGHNA and YSLEER. The CDR3 loop spans 14 amino acids. The trim removed 4 bases at V and 6 bases at J, leaving 7 bases unmatched. The sample is drawn from a study of cytomegalovirus exposure and HLA in healthy donors. Study background: An early data release held 70 million to 90 million unique TCRs from HLA-typed donors.

Study results and limitations: Analyses of presence and absence presupposed an approximately uniform sequencing depth across donors. The study carried out a later analysis of TCR beta sequences. It associated 15,000 to 20,000 of them with specific HLA alleles at a false discovery rate of 0.05. A link between a missense DCLRE1C variant and TCR beta V- and J-gene trimming emerged from a later analysis.

This TCR was recovered from a human donor in good health. Sequenced: PBMCs. This rearrangement joins TRBV4-3 to TRBJ2-7, with 9 bases fitting TRBD1. As DNA, the CDR3 is TGCGCCAGCAGCCGGCAGGGACAGGGCGGCGAGCAGTACTTC. Its protein product is CASSRQGQGGEQYF.